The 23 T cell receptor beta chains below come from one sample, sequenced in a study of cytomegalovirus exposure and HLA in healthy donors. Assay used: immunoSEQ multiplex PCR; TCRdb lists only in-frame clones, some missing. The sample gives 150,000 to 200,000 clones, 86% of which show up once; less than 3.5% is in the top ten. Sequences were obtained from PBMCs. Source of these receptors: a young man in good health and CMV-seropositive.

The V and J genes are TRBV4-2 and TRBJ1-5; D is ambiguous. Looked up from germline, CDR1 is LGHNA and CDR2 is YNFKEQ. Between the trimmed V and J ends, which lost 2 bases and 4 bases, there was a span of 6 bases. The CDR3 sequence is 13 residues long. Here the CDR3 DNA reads TGTGCCAGCAGCCAAATCCAGAATCAGCCCCAGCATTTT. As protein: CASSQIQNQPQHF.

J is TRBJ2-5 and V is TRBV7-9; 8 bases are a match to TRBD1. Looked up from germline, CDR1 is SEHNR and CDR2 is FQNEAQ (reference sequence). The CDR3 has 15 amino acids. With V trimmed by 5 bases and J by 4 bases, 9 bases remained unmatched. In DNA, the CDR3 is TGTGCCAGCAGCCACCTAACAGGGGGAGTAGAGACCCAGTACTTC. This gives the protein CASSHLTGGVETQYF.

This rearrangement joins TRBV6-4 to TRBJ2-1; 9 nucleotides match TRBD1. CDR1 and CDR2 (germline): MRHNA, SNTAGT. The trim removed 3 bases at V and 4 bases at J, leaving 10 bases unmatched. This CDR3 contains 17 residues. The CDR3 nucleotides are TGTGCCAGCAGTGAAACCACAGGGGGCAGGCGGTACAATGAGCAGTTCTTC. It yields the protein CASSETTGGRRYNEQFF.

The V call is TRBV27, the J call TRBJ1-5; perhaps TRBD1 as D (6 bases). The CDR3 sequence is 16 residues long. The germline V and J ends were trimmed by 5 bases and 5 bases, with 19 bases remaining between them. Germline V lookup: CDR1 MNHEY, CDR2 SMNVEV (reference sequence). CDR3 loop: CASSPRKGDLYQPQHF. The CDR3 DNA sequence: TGTGCCAGCAGTCCGCGAAAGGGGGATTTGTATCAGCCCCAGCATTTT.

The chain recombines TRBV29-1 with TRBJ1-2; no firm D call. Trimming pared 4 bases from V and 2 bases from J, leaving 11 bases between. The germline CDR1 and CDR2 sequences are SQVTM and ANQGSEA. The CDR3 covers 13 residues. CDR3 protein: CSVVWGANYGYTF. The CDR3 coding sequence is TGCAGCGTTGTATGGGGAGCGAACTATGGCTACACCTTC. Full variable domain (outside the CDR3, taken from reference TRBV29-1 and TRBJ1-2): SAVISQKPSRDICQRGTSLTIQCQVDSQVTMMFWYRQQPGQSLTLIATANQGSEATYESGFVIDKFPISRPNLTFSTLTVSNMSPEDSSIYLCSVVWGANYGYTFGSGTRLTVV.

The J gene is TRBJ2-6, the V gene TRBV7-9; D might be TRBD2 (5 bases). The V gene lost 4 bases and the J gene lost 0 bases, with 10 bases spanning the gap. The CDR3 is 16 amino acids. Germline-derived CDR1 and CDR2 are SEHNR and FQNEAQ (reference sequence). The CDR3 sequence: CASSSRGSSGANVLTF. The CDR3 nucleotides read TGTGCCAGCAGCTCCCGTGGGAGCTCTGGGGCCAACGTCCTGACTTTC.

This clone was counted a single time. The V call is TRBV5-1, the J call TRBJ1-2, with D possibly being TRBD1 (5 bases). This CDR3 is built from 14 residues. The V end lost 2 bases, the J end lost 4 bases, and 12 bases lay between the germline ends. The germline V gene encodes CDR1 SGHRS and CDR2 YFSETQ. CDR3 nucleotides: TGCGCCAGCAGCTTTTATGGGGGAGGCTATGGCTACACCTTC. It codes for CASSFYGGGYGYTF.

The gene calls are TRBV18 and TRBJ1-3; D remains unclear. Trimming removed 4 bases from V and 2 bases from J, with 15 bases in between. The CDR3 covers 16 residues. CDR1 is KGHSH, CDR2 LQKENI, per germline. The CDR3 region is CASSRMEGTAGNTIYF. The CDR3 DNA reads TGTGCCAGCTCACGGATGGAGGGCACCGCTGGAAACACCATATATTTT.

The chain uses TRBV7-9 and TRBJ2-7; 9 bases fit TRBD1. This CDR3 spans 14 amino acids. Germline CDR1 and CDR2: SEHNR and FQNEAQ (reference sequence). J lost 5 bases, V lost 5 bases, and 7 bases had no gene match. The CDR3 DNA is TGTGCCAGCAGCCCAGGACAGGGGTCCCACGAGCAGTACTTC. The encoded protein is CASSPGQGSHEQYF.

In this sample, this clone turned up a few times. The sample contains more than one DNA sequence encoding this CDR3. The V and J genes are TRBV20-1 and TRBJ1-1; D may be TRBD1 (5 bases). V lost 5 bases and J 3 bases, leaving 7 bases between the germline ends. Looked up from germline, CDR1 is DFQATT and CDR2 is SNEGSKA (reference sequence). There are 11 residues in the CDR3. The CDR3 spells CSARDYTEAFF. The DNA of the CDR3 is TGCAGTGCTCGGGACTACACTGAAGCTTTCTTT.

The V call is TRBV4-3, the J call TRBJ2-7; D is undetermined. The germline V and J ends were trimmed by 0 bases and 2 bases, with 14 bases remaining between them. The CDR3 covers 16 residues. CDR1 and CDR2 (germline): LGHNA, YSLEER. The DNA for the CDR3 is TGCGCCAGCAGCCAAGATGCGGCTATCAATGCCTACGAGCAGTACTTC. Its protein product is CASSQDAAINAYEQYF.

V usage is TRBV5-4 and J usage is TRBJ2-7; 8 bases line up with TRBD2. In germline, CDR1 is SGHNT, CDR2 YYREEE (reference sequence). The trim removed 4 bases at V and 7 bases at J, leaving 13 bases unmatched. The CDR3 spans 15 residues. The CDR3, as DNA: TGTGCCAGCAGCCCTCGGGTTGCGGCGGGGGGAGAGCAGTACTTC. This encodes CASSPRVAAGGEQYF.

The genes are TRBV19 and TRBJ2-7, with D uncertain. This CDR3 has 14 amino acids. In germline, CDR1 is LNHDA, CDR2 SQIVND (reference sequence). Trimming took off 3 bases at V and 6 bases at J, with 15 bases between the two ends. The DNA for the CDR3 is TGTGCCAGTAGTATCACCCCGCGCGCCGCCGAGCAGTACTTC. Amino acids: CASSITPRAAEQYF.

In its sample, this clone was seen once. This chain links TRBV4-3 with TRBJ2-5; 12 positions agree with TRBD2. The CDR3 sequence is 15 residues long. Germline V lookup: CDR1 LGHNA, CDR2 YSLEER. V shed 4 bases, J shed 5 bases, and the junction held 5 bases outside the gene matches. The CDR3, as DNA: TGCGCCAGCAGCCCTAGCGGGGGGGCCCTCGAGACCCAGTACTTC. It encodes CASSPSGGALETQYF.

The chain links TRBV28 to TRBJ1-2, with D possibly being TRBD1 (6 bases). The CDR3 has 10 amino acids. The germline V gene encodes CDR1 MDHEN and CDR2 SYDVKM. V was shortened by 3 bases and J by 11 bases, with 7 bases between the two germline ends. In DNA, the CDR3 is TGTGCCAGCAGTTTTAGGGGGTACACCTTC. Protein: CASSFRGYTF.

The CDR3 region is CASSTGFFTDTQYF. The CDR3 DNA reads TGTGCCAGCAGTACGGGTTTTTTCACAGATACGCAGTATTTT. The chain links TRBV6-5 to TRBJ2-3; no reliable D call. Trimming cost V 5 bases and J 2 bases, with 11 bases left between them. The CDR3 totals 14 residues. Germline-derived CDR1 and CDR2 are MNHEY and SVGAGI.

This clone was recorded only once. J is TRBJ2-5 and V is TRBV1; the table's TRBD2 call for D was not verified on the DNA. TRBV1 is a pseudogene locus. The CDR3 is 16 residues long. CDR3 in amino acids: CTSSQEAAGEQETQYF. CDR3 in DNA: TGCACCAGCAGCCAAGAAGCAGCGGGGGAGCAAGAGACCCAGTACTTC.

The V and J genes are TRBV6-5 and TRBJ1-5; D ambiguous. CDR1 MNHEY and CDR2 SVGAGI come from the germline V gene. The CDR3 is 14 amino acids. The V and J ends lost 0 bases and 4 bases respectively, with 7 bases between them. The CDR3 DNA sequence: TGTGCCAGCAGTTACTCGTACGGGAATCAGCCCCAGCATTTT. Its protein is CASSYSYGNQPQHF.

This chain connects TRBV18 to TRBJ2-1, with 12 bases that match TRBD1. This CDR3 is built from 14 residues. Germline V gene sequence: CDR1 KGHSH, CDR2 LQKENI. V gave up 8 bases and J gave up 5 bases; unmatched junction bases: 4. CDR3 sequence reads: CASLGQGANNEQFF. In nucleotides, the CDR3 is TGTGCCAGCCTGGGACAGGGGGCGAACAATGAGCAGTTCTTC.

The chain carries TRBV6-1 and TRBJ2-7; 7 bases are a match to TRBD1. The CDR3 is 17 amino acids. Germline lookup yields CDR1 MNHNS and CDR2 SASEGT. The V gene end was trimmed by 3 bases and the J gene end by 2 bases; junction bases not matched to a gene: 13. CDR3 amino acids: CASSEGGSGQLTYEQYF. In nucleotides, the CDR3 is TGTGCCAGCAGTGAGGGTGGTTCGGGACAGTTGACCTACGAGCAGTACTTC.

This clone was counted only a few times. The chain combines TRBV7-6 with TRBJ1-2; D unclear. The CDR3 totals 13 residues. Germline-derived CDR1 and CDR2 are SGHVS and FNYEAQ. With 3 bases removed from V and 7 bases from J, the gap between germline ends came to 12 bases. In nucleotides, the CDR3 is TGTGCCAGCAGCTTCGTGGGTCGGGGTGGCTACACCTTC. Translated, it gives CASSFVGRGGYTF.

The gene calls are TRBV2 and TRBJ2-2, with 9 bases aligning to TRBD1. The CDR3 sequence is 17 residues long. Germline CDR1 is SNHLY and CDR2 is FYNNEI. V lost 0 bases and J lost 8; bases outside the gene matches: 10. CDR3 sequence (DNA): TGTGCCAGCAGTGAAGCGAGCTACGGACAGGGGAGGGGGGAGCTGTTTTTT. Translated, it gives CASSEASYGQGRGELFF.

The CDR3 is CASTLQAGTEAFF. Written as DNA, the CDR3 is TGTGCCAGCACCCTTCAGGCCGGTACTGAAGCTTTCTTT. The V call is TRBV28, the J call TRBJ1-1; D unclear. The germline V and J ends were trimmed by 7 bases and 5 bases, with 14 bases remaining between them. The germline V gene encodes CDR1 MDHEN and CDR2 SYDVKM. This CDR3 region has 13 residues.